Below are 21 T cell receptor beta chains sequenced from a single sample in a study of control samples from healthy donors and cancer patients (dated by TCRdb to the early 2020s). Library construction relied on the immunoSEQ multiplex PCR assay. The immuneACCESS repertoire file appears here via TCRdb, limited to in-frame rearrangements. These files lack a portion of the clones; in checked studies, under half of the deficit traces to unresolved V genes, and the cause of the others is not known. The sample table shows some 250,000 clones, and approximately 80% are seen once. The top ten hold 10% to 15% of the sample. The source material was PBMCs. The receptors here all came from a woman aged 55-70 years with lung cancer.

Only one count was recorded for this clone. The CDR3 DNA reads as TGTGCCAGCAGCCCCTCGGACAGGGGCACCTACGAGCAGTACTTC. Protein: CASSPSDRGTYEQYF. The chain joins TRBV4-2 to TRBJ2-7; 9 bases agree with TRBD1. With V trimmed by 4 bases and J by 2 bases, 6 bases remained unmatched. The CDR3 has 15 residues. CDR1 LGHNA and CDR2 YNFKEQ come from the germline V gene.

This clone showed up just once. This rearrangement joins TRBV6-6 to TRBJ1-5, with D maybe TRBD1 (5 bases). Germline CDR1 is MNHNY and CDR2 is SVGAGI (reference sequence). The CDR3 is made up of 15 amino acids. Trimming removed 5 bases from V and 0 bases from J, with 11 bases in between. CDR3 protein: CASSGDGLSNQPQHF. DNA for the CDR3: TGTGCCAGCAGTGGGGACGGGCTTAGCAATCAGCCCCAGCATTTT.

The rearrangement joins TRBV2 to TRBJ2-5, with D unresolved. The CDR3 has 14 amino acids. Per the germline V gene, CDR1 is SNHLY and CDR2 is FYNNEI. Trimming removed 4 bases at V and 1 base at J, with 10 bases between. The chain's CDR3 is CASSVSLSQETQYF. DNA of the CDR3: TGTGCCAGCAGTGTCTCCCTGAGCCAAGAGACCCAGTACTTC. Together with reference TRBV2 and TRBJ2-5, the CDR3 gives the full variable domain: EPEVTQTPSHQVTQMGQEVILRCVPISNHLYFYWYRQILGQKVEFLVSFYNNEISEKSEIFDDQFSVERPDGSNFTLKIRSTKLEDSAMYFCASSVSLSQETQYFGPGTRLLVL.

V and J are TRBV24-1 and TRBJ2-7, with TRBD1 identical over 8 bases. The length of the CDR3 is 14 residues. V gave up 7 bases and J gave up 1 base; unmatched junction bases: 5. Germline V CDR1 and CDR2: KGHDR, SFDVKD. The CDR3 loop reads CATSAGQGSYEQYF. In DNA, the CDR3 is TGTGCCACCAGCGCCGGACAGGGTTCCTACGAGCAGTACTTC.

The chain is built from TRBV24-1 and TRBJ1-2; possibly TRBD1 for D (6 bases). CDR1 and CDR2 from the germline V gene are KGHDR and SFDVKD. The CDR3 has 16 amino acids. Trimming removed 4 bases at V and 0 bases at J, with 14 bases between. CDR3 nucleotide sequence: TGTGCCACCAGTGAAGACACAGGGTCCCCTAACTATGGCTACACCTTC. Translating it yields CATSEDTGSPNYGYTF.

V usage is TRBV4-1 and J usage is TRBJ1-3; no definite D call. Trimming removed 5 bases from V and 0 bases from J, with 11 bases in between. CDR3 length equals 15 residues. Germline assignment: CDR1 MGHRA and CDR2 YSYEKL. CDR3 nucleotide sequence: TGCGCCAGCAGCGCCGCCGCATACTCTGGAAACACCATATATTTT. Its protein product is CASSAAAYSGNTIYF.

This CDR3 reads CASVGVRGTEAFF. DNA for the CDR3: TGCGCCAGCGTGGGGGTAAGGGGCACTGAAGCTTTCTTT. The gene calls are TRBV5-1 and TRBJ1-1; a possible D gene is TRBD1 (5 bases). The CDR3 totals 13 residues. The ends were cut back, 7 bases at V and 4 bases at J, with 14 bases in the middle. Per the germline V gene, CDR1 is SGHRS and CDR2 is YFSETQ.

CDR3 amino acids: CASSPTEAQGNTGELFF. As DNA, the CDR3 is TGTGCCAGCTCACCGACAGAAGCACAGGGGAACACCGGGGAGCTGTTTTTT. V gene TRBV18 combines with J gene TRBJ2-2; TRBD1 might be the D (6 bases). The CDR3 contains 17 residues. Deletions cut 3 bases from V and 1 base from J, with 15 bases between. The germline CDR1 and CDR2 sequences are KGHSH and LQKENI.

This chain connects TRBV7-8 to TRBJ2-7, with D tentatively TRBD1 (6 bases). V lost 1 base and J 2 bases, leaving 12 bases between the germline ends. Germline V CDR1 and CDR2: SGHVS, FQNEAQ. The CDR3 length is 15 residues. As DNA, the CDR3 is TGTGCCAGCAGCTTAGAACAGGGCACCACCTACGAGCAGTACTTC. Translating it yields CASSLEQGTTYEQYF.

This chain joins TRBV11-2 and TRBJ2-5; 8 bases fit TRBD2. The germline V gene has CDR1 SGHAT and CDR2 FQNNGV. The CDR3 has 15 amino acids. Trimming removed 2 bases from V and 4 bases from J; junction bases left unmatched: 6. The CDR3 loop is CASSLQAGVRETQYF. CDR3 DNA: TGTGCCAGCAGCTTACAAGCGGGAGTTCGAGAGACCCAGTACTTC.

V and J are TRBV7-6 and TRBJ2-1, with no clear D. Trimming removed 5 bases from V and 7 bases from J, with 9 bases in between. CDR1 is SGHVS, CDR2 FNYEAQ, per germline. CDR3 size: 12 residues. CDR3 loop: CASSPATNEQFF. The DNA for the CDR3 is TGTGCCAGCAGCCCCGCCACAAATGAGCAGTTCTTC.

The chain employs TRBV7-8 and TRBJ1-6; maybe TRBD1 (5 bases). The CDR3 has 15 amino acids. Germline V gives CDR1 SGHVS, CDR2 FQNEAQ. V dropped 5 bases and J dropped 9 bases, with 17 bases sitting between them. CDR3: CASSPYRGVGSPLHF. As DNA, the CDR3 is TGTGCCAGCAGCCCATACCGGGGGGTCGGTTCACCCCTCCACTTT.

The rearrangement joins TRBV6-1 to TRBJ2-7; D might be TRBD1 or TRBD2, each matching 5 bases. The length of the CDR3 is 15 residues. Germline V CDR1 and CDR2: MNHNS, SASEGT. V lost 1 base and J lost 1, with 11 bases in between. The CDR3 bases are TGTGCCAGCAGTGAAGAAGGGACGGAGTCCTACGAGCAGTACTTC. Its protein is CASSEEGTESYEQYF.

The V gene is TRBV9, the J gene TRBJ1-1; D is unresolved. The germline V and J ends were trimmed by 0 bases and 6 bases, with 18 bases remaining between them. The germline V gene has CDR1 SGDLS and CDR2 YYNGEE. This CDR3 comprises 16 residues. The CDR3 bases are TGTGCCAGCAGCGTAGGCAGCCCCAACATGGACGCTGAAGCTTTCTTT. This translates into CASSVGSPNMDAEAFF.

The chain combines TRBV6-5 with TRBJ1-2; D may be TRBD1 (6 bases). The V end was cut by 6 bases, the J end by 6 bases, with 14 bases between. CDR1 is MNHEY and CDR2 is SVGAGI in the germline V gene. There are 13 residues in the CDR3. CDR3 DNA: TGTGCCAGCAGGGTACAGGGATACGATGGCTACACCTTC. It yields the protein CASRVQGYDGYTF.

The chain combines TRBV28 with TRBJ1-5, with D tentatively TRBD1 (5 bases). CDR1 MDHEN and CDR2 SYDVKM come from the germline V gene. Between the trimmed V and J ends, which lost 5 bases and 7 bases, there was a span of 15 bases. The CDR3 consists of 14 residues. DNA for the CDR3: TGTGCCAGCAGTCCCGCGGGGACGAACCAGCCCCAGCATTTT. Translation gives CASSPAGTNQPQHF.

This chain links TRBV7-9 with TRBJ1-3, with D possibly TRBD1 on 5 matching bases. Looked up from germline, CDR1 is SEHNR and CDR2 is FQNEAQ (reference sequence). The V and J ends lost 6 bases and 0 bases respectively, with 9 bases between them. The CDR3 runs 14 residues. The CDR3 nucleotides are TGTGCCAGCAGGGAGGGGTTCTCTGGAAACACCATATATTTT. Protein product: CASREGFSGNTIYF.

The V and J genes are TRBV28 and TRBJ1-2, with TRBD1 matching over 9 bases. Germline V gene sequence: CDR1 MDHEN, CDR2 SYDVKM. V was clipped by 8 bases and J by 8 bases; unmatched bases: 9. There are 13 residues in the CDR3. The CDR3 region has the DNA TGTGCCAGCTTGGGACAGGGCCTATGGGGCTACACCTTC. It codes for CASLGQGLWGYTF.

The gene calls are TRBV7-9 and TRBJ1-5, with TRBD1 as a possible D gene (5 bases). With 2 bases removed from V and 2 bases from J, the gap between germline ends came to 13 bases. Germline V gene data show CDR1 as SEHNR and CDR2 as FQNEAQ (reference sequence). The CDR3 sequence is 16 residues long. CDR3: CASSLSAGGGNQPQHF. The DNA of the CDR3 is TGTGCCAGCAGCTTAAGCGCCGGGGGTGGCAATCAGCCCCAGCATTTT.

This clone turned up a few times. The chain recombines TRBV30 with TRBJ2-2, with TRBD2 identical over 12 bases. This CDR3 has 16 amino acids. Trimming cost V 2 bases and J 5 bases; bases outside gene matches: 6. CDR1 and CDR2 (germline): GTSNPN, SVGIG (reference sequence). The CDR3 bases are TGTGCCTGGAGTCGACTAGCGGGAGTGGGAACCGGGGAGCTGTTTTTT. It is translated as CAWSRLAGVGTGELFF.

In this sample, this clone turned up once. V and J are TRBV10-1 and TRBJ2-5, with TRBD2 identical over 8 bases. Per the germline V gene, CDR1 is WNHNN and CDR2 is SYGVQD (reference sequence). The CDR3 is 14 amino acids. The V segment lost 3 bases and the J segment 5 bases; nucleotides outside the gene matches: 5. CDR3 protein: CASSDGSGAETQYF. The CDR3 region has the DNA TGCGCCAGCAGTGACGGTAGCGGGGCGGAGACCCAGTACTTC.